Reported below is one T cell receptor (beta chain). This sequence may be a read error, since a much larger clone differs from it by one base. For TCR beta, libraries came from iRepertoire HTBI primers and Arm-PCR of CDR3 regions. TCRdb called the multiplex PCR reads again in MiXCR, with one record for every CDR3 protein. The table has 620,000 or so distinct CDR3 sequences, approximately 15% seen once. The data stem from a study of regulatory T cells in long-lasting Graves disease. Specified time point: newly diagnosed GD, antithyroid drugs for less than 3 months. PBMC-derived RNA was used for the TCR library. The CDR3 covers 14 residues. Germline values: CDR1 SGHTA, CDR2 FQGNSA. This sample was also put to use in a study of T cells in Graves' hyperthyroidism and ophthalmopathy. From that second work: If no ophthalmopathy progression occurred within 18 months, Graves' hyperthyroidism was stable.

The J gene is TRBJ1-1, the V gene TRBV7-2; weak D call: TRBD1 (6 bases). This sample comprised peripheral blood mononuclear cells (PBMCs), obtained at new diagnosis, from a patient treated with antithyroid drugs. The source is a woman in her 30s with Graves disease. The DNA of the CDR3 is TGTGCCAGCAGCTTAGTAGTGACAGGCACTGAAGTTTTCTTT. It specifies CASSLVVTGTEVFF. Full variable domain (rest looked up from reference TRBV7-2 and TRBJ1-1): GAGVSQSPSNKVTEKGKDVELRCDPISGHTALYWYRQSLGQGLEFLIYFQGNSAPDKSGLPSDRFSAERTGGSVSTLTIQRTQQEDSAVYLCASSLVVTGTEVFFGQGTRLTVV.